This T cell receptor beta chain was identified during a study of CD8 T cells in Susac syndrome. It was negative isolation that provided the CD8+ and CD4+ T cells, whereas TEMRA cells were enriched by FACS. RNA in amounts of roughly 0.5 to 1 ug was reverse transcribed with random hexamers. Each CDR3 protein gets one entry after TCRdb re-called the immunoSEQ multiplex PCR reads with MiXCR. The sample holds roughly 130,000 distinct CDR3 sequences, about 95% seen once. The sequence was collected from a human donor in good health. Specimen: CD4+ T cells from PBMCs.

Here the CDR3 reads CASSYKRAGETQYF. CDR3 coding DNA: TGTGCCAGCAGTTACAAAAGGGCCGGGGAGACCCAGTACTTC. The chain employs TRBV6-5 and TRBJ2-5; the D is unclear. CDR1 and CDR2 (germline): MNHEY, SVGAGI. The germline V and J ends were trimmed by 2 bases and 5 bases, with 12 bases remaining between them. CDR3 length equals 14 residues.